The rows below give T cell receptor beta chains drawn from one sample of a study of T-cell reconstitution after alpha-beta-depleted transplantation in children. TCRdb analysed the PCR reads with MiXCR anew, one entry per CDR3 protein. In the table there are 490,000 or so distinct CDR3 sequences, around 12% of which are singletons. The input for sequencing was PBMCs from the stem cell graft donor, taken from the stem cell graft. The receptor source for this set is a human donor who donated a stem cell graft to a child with combined immunodeficiency. Each CDR3 is given with its conserved first and last residue. Fields, in order: CDR3 protein, CDR3 DNA, J gene, D gene, V gene, clone size. The D gene is left open where the match is weak. The size of a clone is reported for some rows only, either as once, few or many, or as a class for expanded clones.

cdr3_aa: CASSMRLAGMADTQYF
cdr3_nt: TGTGCCAGCAGCATGCGACTAGCGGGGATGGCAGATACGCAGTATTTT
j_call: TRBJ2-3
d_call: TRBD2
v_call: TRBV9
clone_size: few

cdr3_aa: CSADDSSITEAFF
cdr3_nt: TGCAGTGCTGACGACAGTTCGATCACTGAAGCTTTCTTT
j_call: TRBJ1-1
d_call: .
v_call: TRBV20-1
clone_size: many

cdr3_aa: CASIAGYEQYF
cdr3_nt: TGTGCCAGCATTGCGGGTTACGAGCAGTACTTC
j_call: TRBJ2-7
d_call: .
v_call: TRBV2
clone_size: .

cdr3_aa: CANSRDRLAGATDTQYF
cdr3_nt: TGTGCCAACAGCAGAGATCGGCTAGCGGGGGCTACAGATACGCAGTATTTT
j_call: TRBJ2-3
d_call: TRBD2
v_call: TRBV15
clone_size: .

cdr3_aa: CASSHSTGTYEQYF
cdr3_nt: TGTGCCAGCAGCCATTCGACAGGGACCTACGAGCAGTACTTC
j_call: TRBJ2-7
d_call: TRBD1
v_call: TRBV7-2
clone_size: .

cdr3_aa: CASSPPREGDTQYF
cdr3_nt: TGTGCCAGCAGCCCCCCGAGGGAGGGAGATACGCAGTATTTT
j_call: TRBJ2-3
d_call: TRBD2
v_call: TRBV7-9
clone_size: many

cdr3_aa: CATTLGNSNQPQHF
cdr3_nt: TGTGCCACAACGCTCGGAAATAGCAATCAGCCCCAGCATTTT
j_call: TRBJ1-5
d_call: .
v_call: TRBV12-3/TRBV12-4
clone_size: many

cdr3_aa: CASSADPSSYEQYF
cdr3_nt: TGCGCCAGCAGCGCCGACCCCAGCTCCTACGAGCAGTACTTC
j_call: TRBJ2-7
d_call: .
v_call: TRBV5-1
clone_size: many

cdr3_aa: CSARDFAGASETQYF
cdr3_nt: TGCAGTGCTAGAGATTTCGCGGGGGCGTCAGAGACCCAGTACTTC
j_call: TRBJ2-5
d_call: .
v_call: TRBV20-1
clone_size: .

cdr3_aa: CSVGRGLGYEQYF
cdr3_nt: TGCAGCGTCGGTCGTGGATTAGGCTACGAGCAGTACTTC
j_call: TRBJ2-7
d_call: .
v_call: TRBV29-1
clone_size: many

cdr3_aa: CASSSAPAGPSNEQFF
cdr3_nt: TGCGCCAGCAGCTCCGCACCAGCGGGACCATCCAATGAGCAGTTCTTC
j_call: TRBJ2-1
d_call: TRBD2
v_call: TRBV5-1
clone_size: .

cdr3_aa: CASSLVQSSGNTIYF
cdr3_nt: TGCGCCAGCAGCTTGGTCCAGAGCTCTGGAAACACCATATATTTT
j_call: TRBJ1-3
d_call: .
v_call: TRBV5-1
clone_size: few

cdr3_aa: CSARDRASDSYEQYF
cdr3_nt: TGCAGTGCTAGAGATCGGGCTAGCGATTCCTACGAGCAGTACTTC
j_call: TRBJ2-7
d_call: .
v_call: TRBV20-1
clone_size: .

cdr3_aa: CASSLLGLKNTEAFF
cdr3_nt: TGTGCCAGCAGTTTATTGGGACTCAAGAACACTGAAGCTTTCTTT
j_call: TRBJ1-1
d_call: .
v_call: TRBV12-3/TRBV12-4
clone_size: many

cdr3_aa: CASSQVRGLDTQYF
cdr3_nt: TGCGCCAGCAGCCAGGTGCGGGGATTAGATACGCAGTATTTT
j_call: TRBJ2-3
d_call: .
v_call: TRBV4-3
clone_size: .

cdr3_aa: CASSGLAGVGANVLTF
cdr3_nt: TGTGCCAGCAGCGGACTAGCGGGAGTTGGGGCCAACGTCCTGACTTTC
j_call: TRBJ2-6
d_call: TRBD2
v_call: TRBV9
clone_size: .

cdr3_aa: CASTRAGGFQVNEQFF
cdr3_nt: TGTGCCAGCACCAGGGCAGGGGGCTTCCAGGTCAATGAGCAGTTCTTC
j_call: TRBJ2-1
d_call: TRBD1
v_call: TRBV2
clone_size: few

cdr3_aa: CASSLAVEFTDIQYF
cdr3_nt: TGCGCCAGCAGCTTGGCAGTAGAATTTACGGACATTCAGTACTTC
j_call: TRBJ2-4
d_call: .
v_call: TRBV5-1
clone_size: many

cdr3_aa: CASSPGPDPSGGTYEQYF
cdr3_nt: TGTGCCAGCAGCCCCGGACCTGACCCTAGCGGGGGTACCTACGAGCAGTACTTC
j_call: TRBJ2-7
d_call: TRBD2
v_call: TRBV5-6
clone_size: few

cdr3_aa: CASSVLDRAYEQYF
cdr3_nt: TGTGCCAGCAGCGTTCTGGACAGGGCCTACGAGCAGTACTTC
j_call: TRBJ2-7
d_call: TRBD1
v_call: TRBV9
clone_size: .

cdr3_aa: CASSQDAGNYEQYF
cdr3_nt: TGTGCCAGCAGCCAAGATGCCGGGAACTACGAGCAGTACTTC
j_call: TRBJ2-7
d_call: .
v_call: TRBV4-2
clone_size: many

cdr3_aa: CASSTGRWSEQFF
cdr3_nt: TGTGCCAGCAGCACAGGACGGTGGAGTGAGCAGTTCTTC
j_call: TRBJ2-1
d_call: .
v_call: TRBV7-2
clone_size: many

cdr3_aa: CASSDQSTYQETQYF
cdr3_nt: TGTGCCAGCAGCGACCAATCGACATACCAAGAGACCCAGTACTTC
j_call: TRBJ2-5
d_call: .
v_call: TRBV11-1
clone_size: few

cdr3_aa: CASSPGLAGVYNEQFF
cdr3_nt: TGTGCCAGCAGCCCCGGACTAGCGGGAGTCTACAATGAGCAGTTCTTC
j_call: TRBJ2-1
d_call: TRBD2
v_call: TRBV9
clone_size: many

cdr3_aa: CASRIGGNYGYTF
cdr3_nt: TGTGCCAGCCGAATCGGGGGCAACTATGGCTACACCTTC
j_call: TRBJ1-2
d_call: .
v_call: TRBV12-3/TRBV12-4
clone_size: .

cdr3_aa: CASSLPGWYEQYF
cdr3_nt: TGTGCCAGCAGCTTACCAGGGTGGTACGAGCAGTACTTC
j_call: TRBJ2-7
d_call: .
v_call: TRBV7-2
clone_size: few

cdr3_aa: CASSPVGEQFF
cdr3_nt: TGTGCCAGCTCACCGGTAGGTGAGCAGTTCTTC
j_call: TRBJ2-1
d_call: .
v_call: TRBV18
clone_size: many

cdr3_aa: CASSLRLASGELFF
cdr3_nt: TGTGCCAGCAGTTTGAGACTAGCATCCGGGGAGCTGTTTTTT
j_call: TRBJ2-2
d_call: TRBD2
v_call: TRBV27
clone_size: many

cdr3_aa: CASSYFSLDGYEQYF
cdr3_nt: TGTGCCAGCAGCTATTTTAGTTTGGATGGGTACGAGCAGTACTTC
j_call: TRBJ2-7
d_call: .
v_call: TRBV7-9
clone_size: few

cdr3_aa: CASEGTGGAGANVLTF
cdr3_nt: TGTGCCAGCGAGGGGACAGGGGGCGCTGGGGCCAACGTCCTGACTTTC
j_call: TRBJ2-6
d_call: TRBD1
v_call: TRBV12-3/TRBV12-4
clone_size: .

cdr3_aa: CASSAARRGEVRGYTF
cdr3_nt: TGTGCCAGCAGTGCCGCCCGCAGGGGGGAGGTACGTGGCTACACCTTC
j_call: TRBJ1-2
d_call: TRBD1
v_call: TRBV12-3/TRBV12-4
clone_size: .

cdr3_aa: CASIDGGIRGGFGELFF
cdr3_nt: TGTGCCAGCATAGACGGGGGGATTCGGGGGGGTTTCGGGGAGCTGTTTTTT
j_call: TRBJ2-2
d_call: TRBD2
v_call: TRBV6-1
clone_size: few

cdr3_aa: CASSTGQGNTEAFF
cdr3_nt: TGCGCCAGCAGCACGGGACAGGGGAACACTGAAGCTTTCTTT
j_call: TRBJ1-1
d_call: TRBD1
v_call: TRBV5-1
clone_size: many

cdr3_aa: CASSVVPNEQFF
cdr3_nt: TGTGCCAGCAGCGTCGTCCCGAATGAGCAGTTCTTC
j_call: TRBJ2-1
d_call: .
v_call: TRBV9
clone_size: .

cdr3_aa: CASSYSSVIPTDTQYF
cdr3_nt: TGTGCCAGCAGTTACTCGAGCGTTATCCCGACAGATACGCAGTATTTT
j_call: TRBJ2-3
d_call: .
v_call: TRBV6-5
clone_size: .

cdr3_aa: CSAREPDASLSTDTQYF
cdr3_nt: TGCAGTGCTAGAGAGCCGGACGCAAGCCTAAGCACAGATACGCAGTATTTT
j_call: TRBJ2-3
d_call: .
v_call: TRBV20-1
clone_size: few

cdr3_aa: CASSLEGPSGAYNEQFF
cdr3_nt: TGTGCCAGCAGCTTAGAGGGCCCTAGCGGCGCCTACAATGAGCAGTTCTTC
j_call: TRBJ2-1
d_call: TRBD2
v_call: TRBV11-2
clone_size: .